Given below is one T cell receptor beta chain in context. The CDR3 is made up of 18 amino acids. The germline gives CDR1 SGDLS, CDR2 YYNGEE. Unmatched junction bases numbered 6, after V lost 4 bases and J lost 2 bases. This entry is derived from a study of cytomegalovirus exposure and HLA in healthy donors. PCR amplification relied on 60 Vbeta primers (plus 13 Jbeta primers). The repertoire was sequenced with immunoSEQ multiplex PCR; TCRdb's copy has only in-frame clones and lacks some. The data show hundreds of thousands of clones, roughly 79% seen once. The V gene is TRBV9, the J gene TRBJ2-2; 15 bases line up with TRBD2. The specimen sequenced was PBMCs. This TCR derives from a male donor in good health and CMV-seronegative. In nucleotides, the CDR3 is TGTGCCAGCAGCCGGACTAGCGGGGGGGGAATAAACACCGGGGAGCTGTTTTTT. Amino acids: CASSRTSGGGINTGELFF. Based on the CDR3 plus reference TRBV9 and TRBJ2-2, the full variable domain is DSGVTQTPKHLITATGQRVTLRCSPRSGDLSVYWYQQSLDQGLQFLIQYYNGEERAKGNILERFSAQQFPDLHSELNLSSLELGDSALYFCASSRTSGGGINTGELFFGEGSRLTVL.